Below, one T cell receptor (beta chain) is given with its context. In the source study's methods: Amplification with reference gene primers provided the estimates of nucleated cell counts. Some clones are missing from TCRdb's copy, which holds only in-frame ones; the method was immunoSEQ multiplex PCR. V and J calls and clone size follow that table, whereas D and trimming were derived from the DNA. The table includes about 190,000 clones, around four fifths detected once. V gave up 2 bases and J gave up 0 bases; unmatched junction bases: 3. The germline V gene has CDR1 LNHDA and CDR2 SQIVND (reference sequence). The CDR3 has 15 residues. This sample is drawn from a study of blood T cell repertoires in COVID-19. About the research overall: Researchers got acute and convalescent COVID-19 samples from the United States, Italy and Spain. In each case, the material was cDNA or gDNA derived from T cells, B-cell-depleted T cells, or PBMCs.

This TCR was recovered from a man aged 45 to 65 with active or convalescent COVID-19. Sequenced sample: peripheral blood. The chain carries TRBV19 and TRBJ1-1; 7 bases align to TRBD1. In DNA form, the CDR3 reads TGTGCCAGTAGTATACAGGGACAGTTGAACACTGAAGCTTTCTTT. It is translated as CASSIQGQLNTEAFF.